The clone carrying this TCR beta chain was detected many times. The antigen remains undetermined. One entry per CDR3 protein, called by TCRdb with MiXCR from the RT-PCR reads. In the table there are fewer than 600,000 distinct CDR3 sequences, 7.2% of which are singletons. This specimen belongs to a study of response to subunit inactivated influenza vaccine. Points from the study as a whole: Few new T cells, the authors suggested, are recruited by each seasonal influenza vaccination.

Trimming removed 3 bases from V and 1 base from J, with 11 bases in between. Germline values: CDR1 MGHRA, CDR2 YSYEKL. The length of the CDR3 is 15 residues. The chain links TRBV4-1 to TRBJ2-3; D is ambiguous. This TCR came from a man aged 45 to 70 who received an inactivated influenza vaccine. The source material was PBMCs from blood, sampled roughly 24 months after vaccination. CDR3 region: CASSQRSLGTDTQYF. The CDR3 region has the DNA TGCGCCAGCAGCCAGAGGTCCCTCGGCACAGATACGCAGTATTTT.